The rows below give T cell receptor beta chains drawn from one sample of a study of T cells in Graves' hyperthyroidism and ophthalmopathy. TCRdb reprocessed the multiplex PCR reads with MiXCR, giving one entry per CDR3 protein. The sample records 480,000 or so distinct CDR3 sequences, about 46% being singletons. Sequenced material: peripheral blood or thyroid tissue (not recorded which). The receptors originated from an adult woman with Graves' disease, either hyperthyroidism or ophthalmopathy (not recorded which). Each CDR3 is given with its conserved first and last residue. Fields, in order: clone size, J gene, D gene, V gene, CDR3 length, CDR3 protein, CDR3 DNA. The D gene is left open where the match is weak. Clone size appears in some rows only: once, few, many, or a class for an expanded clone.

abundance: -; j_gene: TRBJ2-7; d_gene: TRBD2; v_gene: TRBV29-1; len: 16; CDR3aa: CSVEGGGTDGSYEQYF; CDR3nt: TGCAGCGTTGAGGGCGGGGGGACTGATGGTTCCTACGAGCAGTACTTC
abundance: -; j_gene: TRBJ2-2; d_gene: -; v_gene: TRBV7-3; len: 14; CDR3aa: CASSLQLNTGELFF; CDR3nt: TGTGCCAGCAGCTTACAGCTGAACACCGGGGAGCTGTTTTTT
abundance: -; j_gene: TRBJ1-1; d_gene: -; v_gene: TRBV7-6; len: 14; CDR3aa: CASSRHRGRTEAFF; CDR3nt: TGTGCCAGCAGTCGACACCGGGGACGCACTGAAGCTTTCTTT
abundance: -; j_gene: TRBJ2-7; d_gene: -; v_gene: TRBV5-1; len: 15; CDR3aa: CASSWGGSTSYEQYF; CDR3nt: TGCGCCAGCAGCTGGGGTGGGTCCACCTCCTACGAGCAGTACTTC
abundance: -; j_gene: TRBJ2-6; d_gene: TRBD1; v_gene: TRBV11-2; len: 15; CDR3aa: CASTLGPGQGAVLTF; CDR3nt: TGTGCCAGCACGCTCGGCCCGGGACAGGGTGCTGTCCTGACTTTC
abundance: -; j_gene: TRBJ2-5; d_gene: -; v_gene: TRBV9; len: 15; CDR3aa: CASSVGGRVQETQYF; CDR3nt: TGTGCCAGCAGCGTGGGGGGACGGGTCCAAGAGACCCAGTACTTC
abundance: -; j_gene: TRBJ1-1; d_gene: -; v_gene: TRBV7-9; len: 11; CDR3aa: CASLEITEAFF; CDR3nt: TGTGCCAGCCTGGAGATCACTGAAGCTTTCTTT
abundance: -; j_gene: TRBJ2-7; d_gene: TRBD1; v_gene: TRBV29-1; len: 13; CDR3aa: CSGMGQGIYEQYF; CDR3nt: TGCAGCGGGATGGGACAGGGGATCTACGAGCAGTACTTC
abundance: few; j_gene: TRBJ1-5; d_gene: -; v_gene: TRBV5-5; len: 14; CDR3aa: CASSLRVANQPQHF; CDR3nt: TGTGCCAGCAGCCTTCGGGTCGCGAATCAGCCCCAGCATTTT
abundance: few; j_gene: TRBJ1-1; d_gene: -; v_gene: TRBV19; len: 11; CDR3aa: CASSIQVTAFF; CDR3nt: TGTGCCAGTAGTATCCAGGTAACGGCTTTCTTT
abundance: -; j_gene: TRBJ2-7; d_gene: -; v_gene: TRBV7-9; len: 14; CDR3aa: CASSLAGPNYEQYF; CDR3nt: TGTGCCAGCAGCTTAGCGGGACCGAACTACGAGCAGTACTTC
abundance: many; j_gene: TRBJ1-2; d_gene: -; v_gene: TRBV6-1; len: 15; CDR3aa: CASSAAGTENYGYTF; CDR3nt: TGTGCCAGCAGTGCCGCCGGGACGGAGAACTATGGCTACACCTTC
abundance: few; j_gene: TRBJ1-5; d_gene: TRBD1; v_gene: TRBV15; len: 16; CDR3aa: CATSTGGQAYNQPQHF; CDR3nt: TGTGCCACCAGCACCGGAGGACAGGCCTACAATCAGCCCCAGCATTTT
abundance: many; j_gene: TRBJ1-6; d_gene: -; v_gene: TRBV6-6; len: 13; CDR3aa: CASSDPPDSPLHF; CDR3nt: TGTGCCAGCAGTGACCCCCCGGATTCACCCCTCCACTTT